This is a list of T cell receptor beta chains from one sample in a study of response to subunit inactivated influenza vaccine. TCRdb redid the calling of the RT-PCR reads with MiXCR, one entry per CDR3 protein. The sample consists of about 540,000 distinct CDR3 sequences, roughly 25% of them appearing once. This sample was shared with a second study, whose subject was T cells expressing NK-cell markers.

The sample in question was CD4+ T cells sorted from PBMCs, obtained 11 to 12 days after vaccination. The receptors stem from a man aged 45 to 65 who received an inactivated influenza vaccine. CDR3s include the opening cysteine and the closing phenylalanine or tryptophan. The order of the fields is V gene, CDR3 length, J gene, D gene, clone size, CDR3 protein, CDR3 DNA. The D gene is left open where the match is weak. Clone sizes are given selectively: once, few, many, or a class where the clone is expanded.

>TRBV9|13|TRBJ1-4|.|few
CASSVGPEAKLFF
TGTGCCAGCAGCGTAGGTCCTGAGGCCAAACTGTTTTTT
>TRBV5-8|15|TRBJ1-2|.|.
CASSLALLKGYGYTF
TGTGCCAGCAGCTTGGCCCTCCTGAAGGGCTATGGCTACACCTTC
>TRBV7-2|12|TRBJ2-7|.|.
CASSQSVYEQYF
TGTGCCAGCAGCCAGAGCGTCTACGAGCAGTACTTC
>TRBV7-9|14|TRBJ2-3|.|.
CASRLGLNTDTQYF
TGTGCCAGCAGACTCGGGCTCAACACAGATACGCAGTATTTT
>TRBV29-1|12|TRBJ2-5|.|many
CSVDRQEETQYF
TGCAGCGTTGATCGACAGGAAGAGACCCAGTACTTC
>TRBV9|14|TRBJ2-7|TRBD2|few
CASSAKAGAHEQYF
TGTGCCAGCAGCGCAAAAGCGGGAGCCCACGAGCAGTACTTC
>TRBV15|15|TRBJ2-5|.|.
CATSRDFSSQETQYF
TGTGCCACCAGCAGAGATTTTAGCAGCCAAGAGACCCAGTACTTC
>TRBV20-1|16|TRBJ2-7|TRBD1|many
CSARDLQGASSYEQYF
TGCAGTGCTAGGGACCTTCAGGGGGCTTCCTCCTACGAGCAGTACTTC
>TRBV6-1|15|TRBJ1-6|.|.
CASSQTGLSNSPLHF
TGTGCCAGCAGTCAAACAGGGTTAAGTAATTCACCCCTCCACTTT
>TRBV11-2|18|TRBJ2-3|TRBD2|.
CASSFRTSGRAVTDTQYF
TGTGCCAGCAGCTTCAGGACTAGCGGGAGGGCCGTCACAGATACGCAGTATTTT